This TCR beta chain is from a study of T cells in Graves' hyperthyroidism and ophthalmopathy. Findings and limits, study-wide: Model output signaled ophthalmopathy a median about seven months ahead of onset. Among clonotypes expanded in thyroid above 0.001, most were also found in blood.

The source material, RNA transcripts, was used to amplify TCR beta CDR3 regions. Using the HTBI primer set, a first-round RT-PCR was run on the TCR CDR3. TCRdb independently ran MiXCR on the multiplex PCR reads; one entry per CDR3 protein. This table has 470,000 or so distinct CDR3 sequences, about 20% appearing once. Aged 18 to 65, the patients had hyperthyroidism that was newly diagnosed and had lasted under 2 months. On this clonotype itself: The target antigen is unknown.

The TCR originated in a man younger than 30 with Graves' hyperthyroidism. The sequenced sample was blood.

CDR3 amino acids: CASSFGPPYGYTF. The CDR3, as DNA: TGTGCCAGCAGTTTCGGACCGCCCTATGGCTACACCTTC. V gene TRBV27 combines with J gene TRBJ1-2; unclear D gene. The CDR3 is 13 residues long. Trimming removed 3 bases from V and 4 bases from J, with 9 bases in between. Germline CDR1 reads MNHEY; CDR2 reads SMNVEV (reference sequence).